This T cell receptor (beta chain) was sequenced during a study of Ad26.COV2.S vaccination and SARS-CoV-2 variants. Study background: In the study, Ad26.COV2.S was injected intramuscularly once, or twice 56 days apart.

The protocol was immunoSEQ multiplex PCR, while the TCRdb copy is restricted to in-frame clones and leaves out a portion. The sample includes 240,000 or so clones, roughly 90% of them seen just once. Study results and caveats: Considerable breadth of spike-specific CD8+ and CD4+ T cell responses has reportedly been documented following vaccination.

Described treatment: some 20 received Ad26.COV2.S at low or high dose, single or two shots; about 5 received placebo; per-sample allocation not given. Specimen acquisition occurred on day 63 following the initial vaccine or placebo injection. Cohort 1b enrolled adults aged 18-55 years in Boston. With respect to this clone: As yet, its antigen is unknown.

V lost 8 bases to trimming and J lost 5 bases, with 12 bases between them. The CDR3 has 13 amino acids. From germline, CDR1 is WNHNN and CDR2 SYGVQD (reference sequence). The sequencing here drew on peripheral blood, taken in a trial of Ad26.COV2.S vaccine versus placebo. This chain uses TRBV10-1 with TRBJ2-2; TRBD2 is a possible D gene (5 bases). This receptor was obtained from a person aged 18 to 65 who received the Ad26.COV2.S COVID-19 vaccine or a placebo. CDR3 amino acids: CASGLTRTGELFF. Here the CDR3 DNA reads TGCGCCAGCGGACTCACTAGAACCGGGGAGCTGTTTTTT.